Below are 19 T cell receptor beta chains sequenced from a single sample in a study of tumor-infiltrating lymphocytes in glioblastoma multiforme. Multiple V-beta primers and a C-beta primer amplified TCRB from RNA. One entry per CDR3 protein, called by TCRdb with MiXCR from the multiplex PCR reads. The repertoire holds some 8,000 distinct CDR3 sequences, with around 70% as singletons. Material for sequencing was brain tumor tissue. These receptor sequences come from a male donor with glioblastoma.

As concerns this clonotype: This CDR3 is missing its conserved last phenylalanine or tryptophan, likely due to a read error. The chain couples TRBV24-1 to TRBJ2-3; D perhaps matches TRBD2 (5 bases). From germline, CDR1 is KGHDR and CDR2 SFDVKD. The CDR3 loop spans 15 amino acids. DNA of the CDR3: TGTGCCACCAGTGTGGAGGAGATAGGCACAGATTCGCAGTATATT. This translates into CATSVEEIGTDSQYI.

This clonotype was detected only once. J is TRBJ2-7 and V is TRBV11-3, with D maybe TRBD1 (6 bases). The germline CDR1 and CDR2 sequences are SGHNT and YENEEA. The length of the CDR3 is 14 residues. V was cut by 5 bases and J by 3 bases, with 14 bases left in between. CDR3 coding DNA: TGTGCCAGCAGCCTCGGAGCGACAGGCTACGAGCAGTACTTC. Translated: CASSLGATGYEQYF.

For this clonotype: Because it lacks the conserved phenylalanine or tryptophan at the end, this CDR3 is likely a read error. The V call is TRBV20-1, the J call TRBJ2-7; 10 bases align to TRBD1. This CDR3 has 16 residues. After removal of 5 bases from V and 7 bases from J, the junction contained 17 bases not matched to a gene. Per the germline V gene, CDR1 is DFQATT and CDR2 is SNEGSKA (reference sequence). The DNA of the CDR3 is TGCAGTGCTTTTGACAGGGGGCAAGGCGTATGGGGGGAGCAGTACTTA. Amino acid sequence: CSAFDRGQGVWGEQYL.

The chain joins TRBV6-2 or TRBV6-3 to TRBJ2-1, with TRBD2 matching 10 bases. CDR1 is MNHEY, CDR2 SVGEGT, per germline. Germline trimming cut 0 bases from V and 10 bases from J; bases unmatched to any gene: 9. The CDR3 runs 16 residues. This chain's CDR3 is CASSYSASGGAFEQFF. The CDR3 DNA sequence: TGTGCCAGCAGTTACTCGGCGAGCGGGGGGGCTTTCGAGCAGTTCTTC.

For this clonotype: The germline gene is not matched at one end of the junction; a read error may be the cause. The J gene is TRBJ2-7, the V gene TRBV11-2; a possible D gene is TRBD1 (6 bases). Germline V CDR1 and CDR2: SGHAT, FQNNGV. This CDR3 spans 12 amino acids. CDR3 region: CASSTGILERYF. The DNA for the CDR3 is TGCGCCAGCAGTACAGGGATTCTCGAGCGGTACTTC. Full variable domain (outside the CDR3, taken from reference TRBV11-2 and TRBJ2-7): EAGVAQSPRYKIIEKRQSVAFWCNPISGHATLYWYQQILGQGPKLLIQFQNNGVVDDSQLPKDRFSAERLKGVDSTLKIQPAKLEDSAVYLCASSTGILERYFGPGTRLTVT.

This clonotype rates as medium-sized. For the CDR3, the DNA is TGTGCCAGCAGTTTAGGTCCCCCCTCGGTTTGGCGCACAGATACGCAGTATTTT. It encodes CASSLGPPSVWRTDTQYF. The chain couples TRBV12-3 or TRBV12-4 to TRBJ2-3; no definite D call. The ends were cut back, 1 base at V and 1 base at J, with 18 bases in the middle. This CDR3 region has 18 residues.

Details on this clonotype: At one of its ends the junction is not consistent with the germline gene, which may arise from a read error. The J gene is TRBJ2-7, the V gene TRBV28; D perhaps matches TRBD2 (5 bases). Germline CDR1 is MDHEN and CDR2 is SYDVKM. The CDR3 has 11 amino acids. The CDR3 region is CGSGRNYEQYF. CDR3 in DNA: TGTGGCAGCGGAAGAAACTACGAGCAGTACTTC.

This clonotype appeared once. The junction does not match germline at one end; this may be a read error. The chain combines TRBV20-1 with TRBJ2-3, with 8 bases lining up with TRBD2. Germline V gene lookup returns CDR1 DFQATT and CDR2 SNEGSKA (reference sequence). This CDR3 comprises 20 residues. In nucleotides, the CDR3 is TGTAATGCTAGTCGCCCCGGACTAGCTGGAGGGCCGAGTAGCACAGATACGCAGTATTTT. Its translation is CNASRPGLAGGPSSTDTQYF.

The J gene is TRBJ2-7, the V gene TRBV20-1; TRBD1 matches 7 bases. V gave up 5 bases and J gave up 0 bases; unmatched junction bases: 7. Per germline, CDR1 DFQATT and CDR2 SNEGSKA (reference sequence). The CDR3 has 14 amino acids. The CDR3 DNA follows: TGCAGTGCTTACCCGGGACAGACCTCCTACGAGCAGTACTTC. This translates into CSAYPGQTSYEQYF.

On this clonotype itself: Since no conserved phenylalanine or tryptophan closes the CDR3, a read error is the likely cause. The DNA is omitted, as the CDR3 cannot be located on it reliably, and the CDR3 follows TCRdb's listing. This chain joins TRBV11-1 and TRBJ2-1; the D call in the table, TRBD2, was not verified against the DNA. The germline V gene encodes CDR1 SGHAT and CDR2 FQDESV (reference sequence). The CDR3 region is 16 residues in length, termini included. Here the CDR3 reads CASSFSGLGSYNEQLS.

V usage is TRBV10-2 and J usage is TRBJ2-3; 10 nucleotides align to TRBD2. The length of the CDR3 is 19 residues. CDR1 is WSHSY and CDR2 is SAAADI in the germline V gene. V was clipped by 0 bases and J by 0 bases; unmatched bases: 9. Here the CDR3 reads CASSESASGRAPSTDTQYF. CDR3 bases: TGCGCCAGCAGTGAGTCAGCCAGCGGGAGGGCCCCAAGCACAGATACGCAGTATTTT.

The chain joins TRBV6-5 to TRBJ2-3; D perhaps matches TRBD2 (6 bases). CDR3 length: 14 residues. The V gene lost 2 bases and the J gene lost 10 bases, with 16 bases spanning the gap. Per germline, CDR1 MNHEY and CDR2 SVGAGI. The CDR3 reads CASSYLLKGGAQYF. The CDR3 nucleotides are TGTGCCAGCAGTTACCTTCTCAAGGGAGGTGCGCAGTATTTT.

The chain combines TRBV2 with TRBJ2-1; D gene uncertain. V lost 1 base to trimming and J lost 6 bases, with 13 bases between them. The length of the CDR3 is 15 residues. Per the germline V gene, CDR1 is SNHLY and CDR2 is FYNNEI. The DNA of the CDR3 is TGTGCCAGCAGTGAAGGCGGCAGGATTCTCAATGAGCAGTTCTTC. Protein sequence: CASSEGGRILNEQFF.

Comments on this clonotype: At one end the junction does not follow the germline gene, possibly because of a read error. The CDR3 is CSARAQFNEQFF. The CDR3, as DNA: TGCAGCGCTAGAGCACAGTTCAATGAGCAATTCTTC. V usage is TRBV20-1 and J usage is TRBJ2-1; D is uncertain. This CDR3 spans 12 amino acids. The germline gives CDR1 DFQATT, CDR2 SNEGSKA (reference sequence).

The table lists this clonotype with a count of one. A much larger clone lies a single base off, so this may be a read error. CDR3 bases: TGCAGTGCTGATCCGGGGACAGGGAACAACGAGGAGTACTTC. It translates to CSADPGTGNNEEYF. The genes are TRBV20-1 and TRBJ2-7, with 9 bases lining up with TRBD1. This CDR3 is 14 amino acids long. Germline V gives CDR1 DFQATT, CDR2 SNEGSKA (reference sequence).

Notes on this clonotype: At one end the junction does not follow the germline gene, possibly because of a read error. The chain combines TRBV11-2 with TRBJ2-2; 7 bases are shared with TRBD2. This CDR3 has 20 residues. Germline CDR1 reads SGHAT; CDR2 reads FQNNGV. The CDR3 sequence: CASTPSVGQGLAVNTGELFF. CDR3 coding DNA: TGTGCCAGCACCCCTTCGGTCGGCCAAGGGCTAGCGGTAAACACCGGGGAGCTGTTCTTT.

CDR3 nucleotides: TGCGCCAGCACTCAGCGGGAGGGTGGCGAGCAGTACTTC. Translation: CASTQREGGEQYF. The chain links TRBV10-2 to TRBJ2-7; 10 nucleotides align to TRBD2. CDR3 length: 13 residues. After removal of 7 bases from V and 6 bases from J, the junction contained 6 bases not matched to a gene. Germline assignment: CDR1 WSHSY and CDR2 SAAADI.

V usage is TRBV5-1 and J usage is TRBJ2-2; possible D gene TRBD1, 5 bases. The CDR3 is 13 amino acids. CDR1 and CDR2 (germline): SGHRS, YFSETQ. V lost 4 bases and J 6 bases, leaving 10 bases between the germline ends. CDR3 sequence reads: CASSIGVSGELFF. The CDR3 DNA follows: TGCGCCAGCAGCATAGGGGTTTCCGGGGAGCTGTTTTTT.

For this clonotype: The final CDR3 position lacks the conserved phenylalanine or tryptophan, pointing to a likely read error. The limits of the CDR3 on the DNA are not certain, so only TCRdb's listed CDR3 is given. The genes are TRBV29-1 and TRBJ2-1; TRBD1, the table's D call, was not compared with the DNA. Germline V lookup: CDR1 SQVTM, CDR2 ANQGSEA. The CDR3 sequence runs 12 residues, both termini included. This CDR3 is CSVGTAYDEQSV.